This T cell receptor (beta chain) stems from a study of tumor and adjacent non-tumor tissue in lung cancer. The template was RNA from unsorted bulk tissue. This clonotype has at least ten counts. V was shortened by 4 bases and J by 7 bases, with 14 bases between the two germline ends. There are 14 residues in the CDR3. Germline CDR1 and CDR2: MGHRA and YSYEKL. A modified ARM-PCR protocol with three rounds of nested PCR amplified TCRbeta. TCRdb re-analysed the multiplex PCR reads in MiXCR, keeping a single row per CDR3 protein. The sample carries roughly 150,000 distinct CDR3 sequences, around 65% recorded once.

J is TRBJ2-1 and V is TRBV4-1, with unresolved D. The receptor was derived from a man aged 60 to 69 with small cell lung cancer. Sequencing used lung tumor tissue. In nucleotides, the CDR3 is TGCGCCAGCAGCCGAAGGCCCCCGTCGAATGAGCAGTTCTTC. Protein product: CASSRRPPSNEQFF.